The source of this T cell receptor beta chain is a study of blood T cell repertoires in COVID-19. On the study more broadly: Nucleic acid was either cDNA or gDNA, and it came from T cells, B-cell-depleted T cells, or PBMCs.

Trimming shortened V by 4 bases and J by 3 bases, and 12 bases separated the two germline ends. Germline V CDR1 and CDR2: SGHNT, YYREEE (reference sequence). The CDR3 consists of 14 residues. Profiling relied on immunoSEQ multiplex PCR, and the TCRdb table lists in-frame clones only, not all of them. The profile shows about 210,000 clones, almost 85% of them singletons. Sequencing used peripheral blood. The sequence was collected from a woman aged 40 to 55 with acute or convalescent COVID-19. The rearrangement uses TRBV5-4 and TRBJ2-3, with a possible D match to TRBD2 (6 bases). CDR3: CASSREAGTDTQYF. For the CDR3, the DNA is TGTGCCAGCAGCAGGGAGGCAGGGACAGATACGCAGTATTTT.